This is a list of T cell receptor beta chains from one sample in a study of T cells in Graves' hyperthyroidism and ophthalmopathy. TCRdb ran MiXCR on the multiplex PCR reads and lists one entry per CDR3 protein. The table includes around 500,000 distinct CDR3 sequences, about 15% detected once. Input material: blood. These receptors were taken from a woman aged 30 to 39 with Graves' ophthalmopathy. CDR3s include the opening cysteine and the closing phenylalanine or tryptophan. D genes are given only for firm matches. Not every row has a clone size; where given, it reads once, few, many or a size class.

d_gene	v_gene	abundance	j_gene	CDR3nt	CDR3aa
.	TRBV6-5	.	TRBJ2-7	TGTGCCAGCAGTTACAGAGGTCCCGACTACAATGAGCAGTACTTC	CASSYRGPDYNEQYF
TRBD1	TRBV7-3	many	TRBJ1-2	TGTGCCAGCAGCCAAGGAGGGGGCAACTATGGCTACACCTTC	CASSQGGGNYGYTF
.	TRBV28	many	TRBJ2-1	TGTGCCAGCAGGAAAGAATCGCTAGCAGATAACAATGAGCAGTTCTTC	CASRKESLADNNEQFF
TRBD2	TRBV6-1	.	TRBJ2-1	TGTGCCAGCACCAATAGCGGGGGGATCTACAATGAGCAGTTCTTC	CASTNSGGIYNEQFF
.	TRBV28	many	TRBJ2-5	TGTGCCAGCAGTTTATACGAGAAGATGAAGACCCAGTACTTC	CASSLYEKMKTQYF
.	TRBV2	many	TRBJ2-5	TGTGCCAGCAGTGAAGCGCGGTCAGAAAAGTACTTC	CASSEARSEKYF
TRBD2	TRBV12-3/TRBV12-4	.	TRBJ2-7	TGTGCCAGCAGCTCACCTCTAGCGGGAGGGCCCTACGAGCAGTACTTC	CASSSPLAGGPYEQYF
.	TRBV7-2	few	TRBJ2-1	TGTGCCAGCAGCTTAGAGGCCAGTAACCATGAGCAGTTCTTC	CASSLEASNHEQFF
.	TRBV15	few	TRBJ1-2	TGTGCCACCAGCAGAGGTGGGTTTGGGTATGGCTACACCTTC	CATSRGGFGYGYTF
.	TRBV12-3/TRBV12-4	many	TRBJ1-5	TGTGCCAGCACTTTGGGTGGGGGAGGCAATCAGCCCCAGCATTTT	CASTLGGGGNQPQHF
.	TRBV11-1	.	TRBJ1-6	TGCGCCAGCAGCTTGGCCCAGGTGAATTCACCCCTCCACTTT	CASSLAQVNSPLHF
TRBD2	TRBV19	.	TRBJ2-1	TGTGCCAGTCGGGGACCCGGGACTAGCGGGAGCTTTGAGCAGTTCTTC	CASRGPGTSGSFEQFF
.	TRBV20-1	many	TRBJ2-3	TGCAGTGCTAGAGTCGCCTCACTAACAGATACGCAGTATTTT	CSARVASLTDTQYF
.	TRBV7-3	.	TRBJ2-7	TGTGCCAGCGGCGACGGGACGGAGCAGTACTTC	CASGDGTEQYF
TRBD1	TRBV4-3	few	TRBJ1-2	TGCGCCAGCAGCCGTGCAGGGGGCGGTAACTATGGCTACACCTTC	CASSRAGGGNYGYTF
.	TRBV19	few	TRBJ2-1	TGTGCCAGTAGTATAGCCGACTCTTACAATGAGCAGTTCTTC	CASSIADSYNEQFF
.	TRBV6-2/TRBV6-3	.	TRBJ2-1	TGTGCCAGCAGTTACGGTTGGCTCGGAAACAATGAGCAGTTCTTC	CASSYGWLGNNEQFF
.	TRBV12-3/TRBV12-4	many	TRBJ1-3	TGTGCCAGCAGCCCCGGATTACAGGGATCTGGAAACACCATATATTTT	CASSPGLQGSGNTIYF
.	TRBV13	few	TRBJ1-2	TGTGCCAGCAGCCCTAAAAGCGATTATGGAGGCTCTAACTATGGCTACACCTTC	CASSPKSDYGGSNYGYTF
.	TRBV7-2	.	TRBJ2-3	TGTGCCAGCAGCTTATCAGTAATCACAGATACGCAGTATTTT	CASSLSVITDTQYF
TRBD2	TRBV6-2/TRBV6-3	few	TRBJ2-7	TGTGCCAGCAGCCCCCGGACTAGTGCGGGCGAGCAGTACTTC	CASSPRTSAGEQYF
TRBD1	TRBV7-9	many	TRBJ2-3	TGTGCCAGCAGCTTTTACAGGGGAAGCACAGATACGCAGTATTTT	CASSFYRGSTDTQYF
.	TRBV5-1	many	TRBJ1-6	TGCGCCAGCAGACCGTCCGGAGATCCTTATAATTCACCCCTCCACTTT	CASRPSGDPYNSPLHF
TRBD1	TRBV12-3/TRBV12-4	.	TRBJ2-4	TGTGCCAGCAGCAACCCGGGACAGAAAAACATTCAGTACTTC	CASSNPGQKNIQYF
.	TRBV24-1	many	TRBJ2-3	TGTGCCACCAGTGATCAGAACACAGATACGCAGTATTTT	CATSDQNTDTQYF
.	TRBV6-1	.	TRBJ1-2	TGTGCCAGCAGAGAACAGGGTTCCCACTATGGCTACGCCTTC	CASREQGSHYGYAF
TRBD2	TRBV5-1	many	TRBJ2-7	TGCGCCAGCAGCTTGGAGGGACTAGACATCTACGAGCAGTACTTC	CASSLEGLDIYEQYF
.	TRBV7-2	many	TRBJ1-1	TGTGCCAGCAGCTTAGAGGGACGGAGCACTGAAGCTTTCTTT	CASSLEGRSTEAFF
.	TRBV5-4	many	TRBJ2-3	TGTGCCAGCTTTCCCCAAAGGGAGACAGATACGCAGTATTTT	CASFPQRETDTQYF
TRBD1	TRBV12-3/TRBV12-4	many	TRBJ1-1	TGTGCCAGCAGCATCGCAGGGGGAATGAACACTGAAGCTTTCTTT	CASSIAGGMNTEAFF
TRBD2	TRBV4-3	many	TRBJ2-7	TGCGCCAGCAGCCGATCCCATCTTGGAGCGGGAGGTCGATACGAGCAGTACTTC	CASSRSHLGAGGRYEQYF
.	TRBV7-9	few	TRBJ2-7	TGTGCCAGCAGCTTACCCACAGTTTACGAGCAGTACTTC	CASSLPTVYEQYF
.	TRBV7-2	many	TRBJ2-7	TGTGCCAGCAGCTTATCAAGCGCACCCACCTACGAGCAGTACTTC	CASSLSSAPTYEQYF
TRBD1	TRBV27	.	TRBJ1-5	TGTGCCAGCAGAAAGGGACAGGGGTTAAATAGCAATCAGCCCCAGCATTTT	CASRKGQGLNSNQPQHF
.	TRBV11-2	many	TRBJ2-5	TGTGCCAGCAGAGCAGGGATCGTGGAGACCCAGTACTTC	CASRAGIVETQYF
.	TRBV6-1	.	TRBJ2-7	TGTGCCAGCAGAAGCGGCAGGGATTCCTACGAGCAGTACTTC	CASRSGRDSYEQYF
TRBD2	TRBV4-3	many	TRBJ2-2	TGCGCCAGCAGCCGAGGTTGGGCTAGCGGTACCGGGGAGCTGTTTTTT	CASSRGWASGTGELFF
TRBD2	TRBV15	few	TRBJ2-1	TGTGCCACCAGCAGAGGATCTGGACTAGCAGACTACAATGAGCAGTTCTTC	CATSRGSGLADYNEQFF
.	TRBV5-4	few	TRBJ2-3	TGTGCCAGCAGCTTGAGCGGGAGACAGGGGGGGGATACGCAGTATTTT	CASSLSGRQGGDTQYF
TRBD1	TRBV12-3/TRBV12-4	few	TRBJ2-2	TGTGCCGTCACAGGGGGGAGAGGCACCGGGGAGCTGTTTTTT	CAVTGGRGTGELFF
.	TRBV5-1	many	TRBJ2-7	TGCGCCAGCAGCTTGAGGGACCGGGAAGACGAGCAGTACTTC	CASSLRDREDEQYF
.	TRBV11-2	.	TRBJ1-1	TGTGCCAGCAGCTTCCCTTCCCGGGGGGGGAACACTGAAGCTTTCTTT	CASSFPSRGGNTEAFF
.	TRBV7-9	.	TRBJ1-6	TGTGCCAGCAGCCACCACCGGGACGGGGCCTCCTATAATTCACCCCTCCACTTT	CASSHHRDGASYNSPLHF
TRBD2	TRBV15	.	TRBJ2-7	TGTGCCACCAGCAGAGGGGCTCTCAGGAGTAGCGGGACCCGGAGTGAGCAGTACTTC	CATSRGALRSSGTRSEQYF
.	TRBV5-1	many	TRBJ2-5	TGCGCCAGCAGCCCCAGTATCATCAAGGTGGAGACCCAGTACTTC	CASSPSIIKVETQYF